A selection of T cell receptor beta chains follows, all from one sample in a study of blood T cell repertoires in COVID-19. The table came from immunoSEQ multiplex PCR; TCRdb's copy has only in-frame clones and leaves some out. The sample yields roughly 150,000 clones, approximately 91% seen once. The sample comprised peripheral blood. These receptors all stem from a man younger than 35 with COVID-19, enrolled during active disease. Both conserved end residues are part of each CDR3. The D gene is left open where the match is weak. Not all rows give a size; the values are once, few, many and, for expanded clones, a class.

d_call clone_size j_call v_call cdr3_nt cdr3_aa
. . TRBJ2-2 TRBV20-1 TGCAGTGCTAGTCTCGCTAGCCCCGTCGGCGGGGAGCTGTTTTTT CSASLASPVGGELFF
TRBD2 . TRBJ2-1 TRBV3-1/TRBV3-2 TGTGCCAGCAGCCAAATGGCCCTAGCGGGAGGTGAGCAGTTCTTC CASSQMALAGGEQFF
. . TRBJ2-3 TRBV5-6 TGTGCCAGCAGCTTGGTGTTAGCGGTCACAGATACGCAGTATTTT CASSLVLAVTDTQYF
. . TRBJ1-3 TRBV5-4 TGTGCCAGCAGCAAATTTAAGGGGTCTGGAAACACCATATATTTT CASSKFKGSGNTIYF
TRBD1 . TRBJ2-7 TRBV9 TGTGCCAGCAGCTTAGGGGGCTACAACGAGCAGTACTTC CASSLGGYNEQYF
. once TRBJ1-5 TRBV6-2/TRBV6-3 TGTGCCAGCAGTTCCAGGGGATGGAATAGCAATCAGCCCCAGCATTTT CASSSRGWNSNQPQHF
. . TRBJ1-1 TRBV5-1 TGCGCCAGCAGCTTGTGGTCAGAAAATAACACTGAAGCTTTCTTT CASSLWSENNTEAFF
. . TRBJ1-1 TRBV11-3 TGTGCCAGCAGCTTAGTCCGGGGATCGGAAGCTTTCTTT CASSLVRGSEAFF
. . TRBJ1-1 TRBV12-3/TRBV12-4 TGTGCCAGCAGTTCGACTACTGAAGCTTTCTTT CASSSTTEAFF
. . TRBJ1-3 TRBV6-6 TGTGCCAGCAGTCGCGGTAAAGTCTCGGGGTCTGGAAACACCATATATTTT CASSRGKVSGSGNTIYF
. . TRBJ2-7 TRBV12-3/TRBV12-4 TGTGCCAGCAGTTTTAGCACCTACGAGCAGTACTTC CASSFSTYEQYF
. once TRBJ2-3 TRBV7-2 TGTGCCAGCAGCTCCCCCCCGAGGACAGATACGCAGTATTTT CASSSPPRTDTQYF
TRBD2 . TRBJ2-1 TRBV5-1 TGCGCCAGCAGCCACTCGGGAGGAAACTCCTACAATGAGCAGTTCTTC CASSHSGGNSYNEQFF
TRBD1 . TRBJ1-2 TRBV4-1 TGCGCCAGCAGCCAAGAGGACAGGGGGCAAGTCGGCTATGGCTACACCTTC CASSQEDRGQVGYGYTF
TRBD1 . TRBJ1-2 TRBV10-3 TGTGCCATCAGTTCCGGACAGGCCCTTTTCAGTAGCTACACCTTC CAISSGQALFSSYTF
. . TRBJ2-6 TRBV30 TGTGCCTGGATCTCCTCCGAGGGGGCCAACGTCCTGACTTTC CAWISSEGANVLTF
. . TRBJ1-1 TRBV15 TGTGCCACCAGCAGAGATCTCAACCCGGGTCAAGCTTTCTTT CATSRDLNPGQAFF
. once TRBJ1-3 TRBV9 TGTGCCAGCAGCGGCAGGGATCTTGGAAACACCATATATTTT CASSGRDLGNTIYF
. . TRBJ2-7 TRBV9 TGTGCCAGCAGCGTAGGGGGGGCGGGAGCCTACGAGCAGTACTTC CASSVGGAGAYEQYF
TRBD1 . TRBJ1-2 TRBV19 TGTGCCAGTACCTCTGGGCGACAGGGTGCTAACTATGGCTACACCTTC CASTSGRQGANYGYTF
. . TRBJ2-1 TRBV7-3 TGTGCCAGCAGCGAGCTAGCTAGCTCCTACAATGAGCAGTTCTTC CASSELASSYNEQFF
. . TRBJ1-1 TRBV6-5 TGTGCCAGCAGGCCCAGAGGGACTCGAAACACTGAAGCTTTCTTT CASRPRGTRNTEAFF
TRBD1 . TRBJ1-1 TRBV27 TGTGCCAGCAGTTCTCGGACAGGGGCCCCCTCAGGAGCTTTCTTT CASSSRTGAPSGAFF
. . TRBJ1-1 TRBV27 TGTGCCAGCAGTACAAAAATCAGGGCAGGGAACACTGAAGCTTTCTTT CASSTKIRAGNTEAFF
. . TRBJ2-7 TRBV15 TGTGCCACCAGCAGAGATCCCCGCCGGAGGACCTACGAGCAGTACTTC CATSRDPRRRTYEQYF
TRBD2 . TRBJ2-1 TRBV27 TGTGCCAGCAGTTCCTCTTTAGTAGCGGGAGGGCTTAATGAGCAGTTCTTC CASSSSLVAGGLNEQFF
TRBD2 . TRBJ2-3 TRBV24-1 TGTGCCACCAGTGACTCCGGGACTAGCGGCTCCTACGGCACAGATACGCAGTATTTT CATSDSGTSGSYGTDTQYF
TRBD1 . TRBJ2-3 TRBV7-9 TGTGCCAGCAGCAGTCCGGTCTTAGGACAGGGGGCGGGCACAGATACGCAGTATTTT CASSSPVLGQGAGTDTQYF
. . TRBJ2-1 TRBV15 TGTGCCACCAGCAGAAAACCATGGGACTCAAAAAACAATGAGCAGTTCTTC CATSRKPWDSKNNEQFF
TRBD2 . TRBJ2-2 TRBV28 TGTGCCAGCAGGCTGAGACTAGCGGGAGTAAGGGAGCTGTTTTTT CASRLRLAGVRELFF
. . TRBJ2-5 TRBV5-6 TGTGCCAGCAGCTCTGGTCAGGGGCTAGAGACCCAGTACTTC CASSSGQGLETQYF
TRBD1 . TRBJ2-1 TRBV6-6 TGTGCCAGCAGTTGGAGTCAGGGGGTCTACAATGAGCAGTTCTTC CASSWSQGVYNEQFF
TRBD2 . TRBJ2-4 TRBV28 TGTGCCAGCAGCCGTGAATCCGGGACTAGCGGGAGTCCTGGCAAAAACATTCAGTACTTC CASSRESGTSGSPGKNIQYF
TRBD1 once TRBJ2-1 TRBV27 TGTGCCAGCAGCGTCCGGGACAGGTCCTACAATGAGCAGTTCTTC CASSVRDRSYNEQFF
TRBD2 . TRBJ2-7 TRBV24-1 TGTGCCACCAGTGATCCGCGGGGGAGTACGATCCCTTCGTACGAGCAGTACTTC CATSDPRGSTIPSYEQYF
. . TRBJ1-2 TRBV9 TGTGCCAGCAGCGAGGGAGTGGGATCTAACTATGGCTACACCTTC CASSEGVGSNYGYTF
. . TRBJ1-5 TRBV19 TGTGCCAGTAGTATAGTTTTATCGGATCAGCCCCAGCATTTT CASSIVLSDQPQHF
TRBD1 once TRBJ2-1 TRBV30 TGTGCCTGGAGTGTTAGGACAGGGGGAAACAATGAGCAGTTCTTC CAWSVRTGGNNEQFF
. once TRBJ2-7 TRBV5-1 TGCGCCAGCAGCTTGTTTAGCGGCTCGGACGGGAGCGAGCAGTACTTC CASSLFSGSDGSEQYF
TRBD2 . TRBJ2-1 TRBV2 TGTGCCAGCGGAGACGCCAGGACTAGCCCCTACAATGAGCAGTTCTTC CASGDARTSPYNEQFF
. . TRBJ1-1 TRBV6-1 TGTGCCAGCAGTGAACCATTTGAGGGCAGTAAGAACACTGAAGCTTTCTTT CASSEPFEGSKNTEAFF
TRBD2 . TRBJ2-7 TRBV28 TGTGCCGCGATTCCTGGGACTAGCGGGACGTACGAGCAGTACTTC CAAIPGTSGTYEQYF
TRBD2 . TRBJ2-3 TRBV14 TGTGCCAGCAGCCTAGCGGGAGGGAGCACAGATACGCAGTATTTT CASSLAGGSTDTQYF